This TCR beta chain derives from a study of identical twins. Whole-study findings and limits: Insertion counts were lower in abundant cord blood beta clonotypes, a trend that memory repertoires did not show.

TCRdb passed the 5' RACE reads through MiXCR, listing each CDR3 protein once. Of 450,000 or so distinct CDR3 sequences in the sample, over 12% are singletons; the top ten hold about 0.52%. CDR1 is SGHRS and CDR2 is YFSETQ in the germline V gene. The CDR3 runs to 14 residues. The V end lost 4 bases, the J end lost 4 bases, and 11 bases lay between the germline ends. This clonotype was seen ten or more times. Its specificity is unknown. These records were also assigned to another study, of yellow fever vaccine responses in identical twins.

The chain links TRBV5-1 to TRBJ2-2; D remains unclear. The specimen was CD4+ T cells sorted from blood. This clonotype was obtained from a woman between 18 and 29 years old in good health. Here the CDR3 reads CASSGSVITGELFF. The CDR3 DNA reads as TGCGCCAGCAGCGGGTCCGTAATCACCGGGGAGCTGTTTTTT.